Listed below are T cell receptor beta chains from one sample, sequenced in a study of PD-L1 blockade in urothelial cancer. Assay: immunoSEQ multiplex PCR; the TCRdb copy retains only in-frame clones and omits some. The sample contains about 50,000 clones, under 90% of which appear only once. The sequenced sample was PBMCs, obtained around atezolizumab (anti-PD-L1) treatment. The receptors stem from a man in his 70s with urothelial cancer. Both conserved end residues are part of each CDR3. The D gene is left open where the match is weak. Expanded clones get a size class; other rows say once, few or many, or leave the size out.

d_gene | j_gene | abundance | v_gene | CDR3nt | CDR3aa
. | TRBJ1-5 | few | TRBV2 | TGTGCCAGCAGGTCAGGGGCTGGGCCCCAGCATTTT | CASRSGAGPQHF
. | TRBJ1-1 | . | TRBV30 | TGTGCCTGGCGGCGGGAGTTGAGCACTGAAGCTTTCTTT | CAWRRELSTEAFF
. | TRBJ1-1 | . | TRBV7-3 | TGTGCCAGCAGCTTGGGAAACAGGGTTACTGAAGCTTTCTTT | CASSLGNRVTEAFF
TRBD1 | TRBJ1-4 | once | TRBV19 | TGTGCCAGTAGTACCGGACAGGTGGCTGTCAGACTGTTTTTT | CASSTGQVAVRLFF
TRBD1 | TRBJ1-1 | . | TRBV5-5 | TGTGCCAGCAGCTTGGCCAGGGGGCGCGGGGACACTGAAGCTTTCTTT | CASSLARGRGDTEAFF
TRBD2 | TRBJ2-5 | . | TRBV6-5 | TGTGCCAGCAGTTACTCGGGGGGACTACTAAAAGAGACCCAGTACTTC | CASSYSGGLLKETQYF
. | TRBJ1-2 | . | TRBV6-1 | TGTGCCAGCAGTGAAGCAGGGGATGATCCCTATGGCTACACCTTC | CASSEAGDDPYGYTF
. | TRBJ1-4 | . | TRBV4-2 | TGTGCCAGCAGCCAAGATGGGACATCCCGCCCAACTAATGAAAAACTGTTTTTT | CASSQDGTSRPTNEKLFF
. | TRBJ2-5 | . | TRBV5-1 | TGCGCCAGCAGCACCGAGGGGACAAGCAAAGGAGAGACCCAGTACTTC | CASSTEGTSKGETQYF
TRBD1 | TRBJ2-2 | . | TRBV6-4 | TGTGCCAGCAGTTCCGGGACAGGGGGGACCGGGGAGCTGTTTTTT | CASSSGTGGTGELFF
TRBD2 | TRBJ2-1 | . | TRBV7-6 | TGTGCCAGCAGCTTAGCGGTGGCCCGACTAGCCCGATACAATGAGCAGTTCTTC | CASSLAVARLARYNEQFF
TRBD1 | TRBJ1-1 | . | TRBV18 | TGTGCCAGCTCACCCCCCCGAGGGACAGGGAACACTGAAGCTTTCTTT | CASSPPRGTGNTEAFF
. | TRBJ2-7 | . | TRBV16 | TGTGCCAGCAGCCAGACCAGCGGCTCCTACGAGCAGTACTTC | CASSQTSGSYEQYF
TRBD1 | TRBJ2-7 | few | TRBV2 | TGTGCCAGCATCCCGGGACAGGGCTACGAGCAGTACTTC | CASIPGQGYEQYF
. | TRBJ1-3 | . | TRBV6-1 | TGTGCCAGCAGCGTCGGCAGGGTAGGAAACACCATATATTTT | CASSVGRVGNTIYF
TRBD1 | TRBJ1-2 | . | TRBV2 | TGTGCCAGCAGAGGATCAGGGGGCGGTGGCTACACCTTC | CASRGSGGGGYTF
. | TRBJ1-6 | . | TRBV9 | TGTGCCAGCAGCCCTACAGGGTCCTCCGGCAATTCACCCCTCCACTTT | CASSPTGSSGNSPLHF
TRBD2 | TRBJ2-5 | . | TRBV18 | TGTGCCAGCTCACCTGGTATGGCGGGGGGACAAGAGACCCAGTACTTC | CASSPGMAGGQETQYF